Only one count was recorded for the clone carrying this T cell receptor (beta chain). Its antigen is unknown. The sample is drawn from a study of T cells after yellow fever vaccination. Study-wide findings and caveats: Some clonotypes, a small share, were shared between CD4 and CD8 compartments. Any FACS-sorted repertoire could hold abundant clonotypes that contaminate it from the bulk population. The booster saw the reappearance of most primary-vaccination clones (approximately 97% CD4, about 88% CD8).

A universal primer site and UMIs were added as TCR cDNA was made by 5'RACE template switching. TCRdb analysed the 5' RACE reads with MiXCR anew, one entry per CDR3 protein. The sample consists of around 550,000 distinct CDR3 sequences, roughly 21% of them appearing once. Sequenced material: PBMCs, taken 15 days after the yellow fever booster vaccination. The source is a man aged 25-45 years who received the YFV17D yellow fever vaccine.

In DNA, the CDR3 is TGCGCCAGCAGTCAATTTTGGCAAAGGGGTTTCTCTGGGGCCAACGTCCTGACTTTC. Translating it yields CASSQFWQRGFSGANVLTF. J is TRBJ2-6 and V is TRBV23-1, with D possibly being TRBD1 (5 bases). TRBV23-1 is an open reading frame whose function is uncertain. CDR3 size: 19 residues. V lost 1 base to trimming and J lost 0 bases, with 16 bases between them.